The entry below describes one T cell receptor beta chain. This sample was included in a study of identifying expanded T cells in peripheral blood. The method was immunoSEQ multiplex PCR; TCRdb's version includes in-frame clones alone and lacks a portion of them. The profile covers over 100,000 clones, with roughly 88% appearing a single time and roughly 13% taken by the ten largest. The sequenced sample was blood. This receptor was obtained from a person aged 18-70 years in good health.

The CDR3 coding sequence is TGTGCCATCAGGTTCTCGTCTGGGCGGAACACTGAAGCTTTCTTT. Its protein product is CAIRFSSGRNTEAFF. V and J are TRBV10-3 and TRBJ1-1; D is uncertain. Trimming pared 6 bases from V and 1 base from J, leaving 15 bases between. There are 15 residues in the CDR3. Germline lookup yields CDR1 ENHRY and CDR2 SYGVKD.